This T cell receptor (beta chain) was captured in a study of blood T cell repertoires in COVID-19. Background on the study: There were acute and convalescent COVID-19 samples, and they came from the United States, Italy and Spain. T cells, B-cell-depleted T cells, or PBMCs provided the cDNA or gDNA that served as material.

How the authors handled the data: Estimation of nucleated cell counts was performed using reference gene primer amplification. Profiled with immunoSEQ multiplex PCR; TCRdb holds only in-frame clones, not every one. D and trimming come from the DNA, and the V and J calls and clone size come from that table. The sample carries 170,000 or so clones, 88% recorded once. The CDR3 runs 15 residues. With V trimmed by 6 bases and J by 9 bases, 8 bases remained unmatched. Per germline, CDR1 LNHDA and CDR2 SQIVND (reference sequence). Participant age was roughly 18 to 95 years, and participants resided in about two dozen US areas.

The sequenced sample consisted of PBMCs or T cells enriched from blood (not recorded which). The genes are TRBV19 and TRBJ1-6, with 10 bases identical to TRBD1. The source is a woman in her forties or fifties who had recovered from COVID-19. The CDR3 sequence is CASSPFGTGVSPLHF. The CDR3, as DNA: TGTGCCAGTAGCCCATTTGGGACAGGGGTTTCACCCCTCCACTTT.